The clone carrying this TCR beta chain was observed a handful of times. This CDR3 contains 15 residues. After removal of 4 bases from V and 5 bases from J, the junction contained 7 bases not matched to a gene. CDR1 and CDR2 (germline): MNHEY, SVGEGT. The record originates from a study of blood T cells in healthy people across ages. Then a second PCR, running roughly 7 to 11 cycles, was carried out with a sample-barcoded 5' primer and a J-beta primer mix. A single record per CDR3 protein comes from TCRdb applying MiXCR to the 5' RACE reads. This sample has approximately 1.5 million distinct CDR3 sequences, with roughly 43% found just once.

The receptor comes from a young woman in good health. Sample: blood. The rearrangement links TRBV6-2 or TRBV6-3 to TRBJ2-5; 10 bases line up with TRBD1. The CDR3 protein is CASSLRDRGRETQYF. The CDR3 DNA follows: TGTGCCAGCAGTTTGCGGGACAGGGGTCGGGAGACCCAGTACTTC.